Below, 14 T cell receptor beta chains from the same sample are listed, as sequenced in a study of blood T cell repertoires in COVID-19. Measured with immunoSEQ multiplex PCR; TCRdb has only the in-frame clones, and not every one. Among fewer than 200,000 clones listed, approximately 91% were seen once. Material: peripheral blood. These receptors were collected from a man aged 18 to 29 with COVID-19, enrolled during active disease.

The chain is built from TRBV9 and TRBJ2-7; 11 nucleotides align to TRBD2. The J segment lost 0 bases and the V segment lost 3 bases, leaving 8 bases of the junction unmatched. The CDR3 contains 17 residues. CDR1 is SGDLS, CDR2 YYNGEE, per germline. This CDR3 reads CASSASRGTSGSYEQYF. In DNA form, the CDR3 reads TGTGCCAGCAGCGCCAGTCGTGGGACTAGCGGCTCCTACGAGCAGTACTTC.

The V and J genes are TRBV27 and TRBJ2-2; 9 bases agree with TRBD1. With 6 bases clipped from V and 2 bases from J, the junction kept 7 bases outside the gene matches. The CDR3 spans 16 residues. CDR1 is MNHEY, CDR2 SMNVEV, per germline (reference sequence). The CDR3 loop is CASSQTGGYNTGELFF. In DNA, the CDR3 is TGTGCCAGCAGCCAAACAGGGGGCTATAACACCGGGGAGCTGTTTTTT.

The genes are TRBV6-1 and TRBJ2-7; TRBD2 matches 11 bases. Germline assignment: CDR1 MNHNS and CDR2 SASEGT. The CDR3 covers 15 residues. The V segment lost 6 bases and the J segment 4 bases; nucleotides outside the gene matches: 8. The CDR3 DNA reads TGTGCCAGCAGGAGAGAAACTAGCGGGGGATACGAGCAGTACTTC. Translating it yields CASRRETSGGYEQYF.

The chain carries TRBV18 and TRBJ1-3; D unresolved. CDR1 and CDR2 from the germline V gene are KGHSH and LQKENI. CDR3 size: 16 residues. The V and J ends lost 5 bases and 0 bases respectively, with 14 bases between them. The CDR3 DNA reads as TGTGCCAGCTCAGTGTTGGCCGGGATCTCTGGAAACACCATATATTTT. Amino acids: CASSVLAGISGNTIYF.

The J gene is TRBJ1-5, the V gene TRBV20-1, with 8 bases identical to TRBD1. The CDR3 has 13 amino acids. Germline CDR1 and CDR2: DFQATT and SNEGSKA (reference sequence). V gave up 3 bases and J gave up 5 bases; unmatched junction bases: 3. Here the CDR3 reads CSASFRGHQPQHF. The CDR3 bases are TGCAGTGCTAGTTTCAGGGGGCATCAGCCCCAGCATTTT.

The J gene is TRBJ2-2, the V gene TRBV6-5, with D maybe TRBD2 (6 bases). CDR3 length equals 14 residues. Deletions cut 5 bases from V and 5 bases from J, with 12 bases between. Germline V CDR1 and CDR2: MNHEY, SVGAGI. For the CDR3, the DNA is TGTGCCAGCAGTACGGGGAGGTCTACCGGGGAGCTGTTTTTT. Encoded protein: CASSTGRSTGELFF.

This clone occurred once. Here the CDR3 reads CASSLSGTTGTEAFF. The CDR3 DNA follows: TGCGCCAGCAGCCTCTCCGGGACAACTGGCACTGAAGCTTTCTTT. The chain uses TRBV5-1 and TRBJ1-1; perhaps TRBD1 as D (6 bases). The V gene's germline CDR1 is SGHRS and CDR2 YFSETQ. The germline V and J ends were trimmed by 4 bases and 4 bases, with 17 bases remaining between them. CDR3 length equals 15 residues.

V gene TRBV19 combines with J gene TRBJ1-5; TRBD1 matches at 8 bases. Looked up from germline, CDR1 is LNHDA and CDR2 is SQIVND (reference sequence). V lost 3 bases, J lost 6 bases, and 7 bases stayed unmatched. CDR3 length equals 15 residues. This chain's CDR3 is CASSIRQGFPQPQHF. The CDR3 coding sequence is TGTGCCAGTAGTATTCGACAGGGGTTTCCTCAGCCCCAGCATTTT.

The CDR3 protein is CSVEEGAGGNTIYF. CDR3 sequence (DNA): TGCAGCGTTGAAGAGGGGGCCGGAGGAAACACCATATATTTT. This chain links TRBV29-1 with TRBJ1-3; D perhaps matches TRBD1 (6 bases). Per germline, CDR1 SQVTM and CDR2 ANQGSEA. V was clipped by 0 bases and J by 4 bases, with 10 bases between them. The length of the CDR3 is 14 residues.

This chain links TRBV6-2 or TRBV6-3 with TRBJ2-5, with TRBD2 matching 7 bases. The CDR3 is 15 residues long. J was trimmed by 5 bases and V by 4 bases; bases with no gene match: 10. Per the germline V gene, CDR1 is MNHEY and CDR2 is SVGEGT. The CDR3 here is CASSLGGGYGETQYF. Here the CDR3 DNA reads TGTGCCAGCAGTTTGGGGGGAGGGTACGGCGAGACCCAGTACTTC.

The chain is built from TRBV4-2 and TRBJ1-5; D remains ambiguous. The CDR3 extends over 17 amino acids. The ends were cut back, 0 bases at V and 2 bases at J, with 14 bases in the middle. CDR1 LGHNA and CDR2 YNFKEQ come from the germline V gene. CDR3 residues: CASSQEGTGRGNQPQHF. CDR3 bases: TGTGCCAGCAGCCAAGAAGGTACGGGGAGGGGCAATCAGCCCCAGCATTTT.

The V and J genes are TRBV29-1 and TRBJ2-3, with D maybe TRBD1 (5 bases). The CDR3 is 16 residues long. Germline lookup yields CDR1 SQVTM and CDR2 ANQGSEA. Trimming took off 6 bases at V and 7 bases at J, with 26 bases between the two ends. The CDR3 DNA is TGCAGCGTCGTACATCAACGGGCAGGGTTAATGAATACGCAGTATTTT. Its protein product is CSVVHQRAGLMNTQYF.

The gene calls are TRBV30 and TRBJ2-1; weak D call: TRBD2 (5 bases). The V gene's germline CDR1 is GTSNPN and CDR2 SVGIG (reference sequence). The CDR3 covers 14 residues. V gave up 6 bases and J gave up 2 bases, with 14 bases separating them. The CDR3 sequence is CACQISGPYNEQFF. CDR3 in DNA: TGTGCCTGCCAAATCAGCGGTCCCTACAATGAGCAGTTCTTC.

The J gene is TRBJ2-1, the V gene TRBV6-6, with TRBD1 matching over 9 bases. The CDR3 sequence is 12 residues long. Germline V gives CDR1 MNHNY, CDR2 SVGAGI (reference sequence). V dropped 6 bases and J dropped 8; count of bases not matched to a gene: 2. CDR3 in amino acids: CASRRTGDEQFF. CDR3 in DNA: TGTGCCAGCAGGCGGACAGGGGATGAGCAGTTCTTC.